The next 23 T cell receptor beta chains were all read from a single sample in a study of CD8 T cells in Susac syndrome. A quantity of about 0.5 to 1 ug RNA underwent reverse transcription using random hexamers. TCRdb fed the immunoSEQ multiplex PCR reads into MiXCR, producing one record per CDR3 protein. This sample has over 130,000 distinct CDR3 sequences; over 90% occur once, and the top ten carry 0.13% to 0.15%. Sequences were obtained from CD4+ T cells from PBMCs. These receptors all come from a human donor with Susac syndrome.

The CDR3 region is CSAGQGVNTEAFF. The CDR3, as DNA: TGCAGCGCTGGACAGGGGGTGAACACTGAAGCTTTCTTT. This chain links TRBV29-1 with TRBJ1-1; 10 bases match TRBD1. Looked up from germline, CDR1 is SQVTM and CDR2 is ANQGSEA. The CDR3 loop spans 13 amino acids. V shed 7 bases and J 0 bases; nucleotides not matched to a gene: 2.

The chain has TRBV5-8 and TRBJ1-5; 7 bases agree with TRBD1. V trimming: 3 bases; J trimming: 2 bases; junction bases outside the gene matches: 5. The CDR3 consists of 15 residues. Germline CDR1 reads SGHTS; CDR2 reads YDEGEE. The CDR3 DNA is TGTGCCAGCAGCTACGGGACAGTGGGCAATCAGCCCCAGCATTTT. Amino acid sequence: CASSYGTVGNQPQHF.

V is TRBV3-1 and J is TRBJ2-5; D is perhaps TRBD1 or TRBD2 (5 bases each). This CDR3 comprises 13 residues. Per the germline V gene, CDR1 is LGHDT and CDR2 is YNNKEL (reference sequence). Trimming cost V 5 bases and J 5 bases, with 12 bases left between them. CDR3 residues: CASSSGTYETQYF. As DNA, the CDR3 is TGTGCCAGCAGCTCCGGGACCTACGAGACCCAGTACTTC.

V and J are TRBV6-5 and TRBJ2-1; 11 bases fit TRBD1. V dropped 6 bases and J dropped 7; count of bases not matched to a gene: 8. This CDR3 contains 15 residues. Per germline, CDR1 MNHEY and CDR2 SVGAGI. The DNA of the CDR3 is TGTGCCAGCAGCCCCCCGGGACAGGGGGAGAATGAGCAGTTCTTC. Translation: CASSPPGQGENEQFF.

This rearrangement joins TRBV15 to TRBJ2-7, with D possibly matching TRBD1 (6 bases). With 3 bases removed from V and 1 base from J, the gap between germline ends came to 13 bases. There are 15 residues in the CDR3. CDR1 and CDR2 from the germline V gene are LNHNV and YYDKDF (reference sequence). The CDR3 nucleotides are TGTGCCACCAGCAGCACAGGGATCGGGTCCTACGAGCAGTACTTC. It yields the protein CATSSTGIGSYEQYF.

This clonotype occurred once. The chain recombines TRBV20-1 with TRBJ1-6; 7 bases are shared with TRBD1. Germline V gives CDR1 DFQATT, CDR2 SNEGSKA (reference sequence). Trimming cost V 2 bases and J 7 bases; bases outside gene matches: 11. The CDR3 is 16 residues long. In DNA form, the CDR3 reads TGCAGTGCTAGACCTCACCCCGGGACAGCAAATTCACCCCTCCACTTT. Translated, it gives CSARPHPGTANSPLHF.

J is TRBJ1-1 and V is TRBV25-1, with no clear D. Germline assignment: CDR1 MGHDK and CDR2 SYGVNS. This CDR3 is 14 amino acids long. Trimming took off 5 bases at V and 0 bases at J, with 10 bases between the two ends. The CDR3 sequence: CASSIPGVNTEAFF. The CDR3 DNA follows: TGTGCCAGCAGTATCCCGGGTGTGAACACTGAAGCTTTCTTT.

V usage is TRBV20-1 and J usage is TRBJ2-7; 8 bases map to TRBD1. The CDR3 spans 13 residues. Per germline, CDR1 DFQATT and CDR2 SNEGSKA (reference sequence). Trimming took 6 bases from V and 3 from J; bases not matched to a gene: 7. CDR3 sequence reads: CSAEDRVVYEQYF. CDR3 in DNA: TGCAGTGCCGAGGACAGGGTCGTCTACGAGCAGTACTTC.

The chain combines TRBV29-1 with TRBJ2-2; no reliable D call. Germline values: CDR1 SQVTM, CDR2 ANQGSEA. The V end lost 4 bases, the J end lost 6 bases, and 6 bases lay between the germline ends. This CDR3 region has 11 residues. The CDR3 reads CSVADSGELFF. The CDR3 bases are TGCAGCGTTGCCGATTCCGGGGAGCTGTTTTTT.

This clonotype turned up a few times. The genes are TRBV4-1 and TRBJ1-5; the D is unclear. V was cut by 0 bases and J by 11 bases, with 11 bases left in between. CDR1 is MGHRA and CDR2 is YSYEKL in the germline V gene. The CDR3 is made up of 13 amino acids. The CDR3 DNA reads as TGCGCCAGCAGCCAAGAGCGCGCGGGGTCCCAGCATTTT. This sequence encodes CASSQERAGSQHF.

This chain links TRBV12-3 or TRBV12-4 with TRBJ2-3; 13 bases map to TRBD2. The V and J ends lost 4 bases and 6 bases, in that order; junction bases with no gene match: 4. The CDR3 is 15 amino acids. The CDR3 DNA sequence: TGTGCCAGCAGTTCAAGGACTAGCGGGAGTGATACGCAGTATTTT. Its protein product is CASSSRTSGSDTQYF.

J is TRBJ2-5 and V is TRBV20-1, with 8 positions matching TRBD2. CDR1 DFQATT and CDR2 SNEGSKA come from the germline V gene (reference sequence). The CDR3 has 12 residues. The CDR3 region has the DNA TGCAGCCGACGGGGGGGCCGGGAGACCCAGTACTTC. Translating it yields CSRRGGRETQYF.

V gene TRBV5-1 combines with J gene TRBJ2-5; D call uncertain. Looked up from germline, CDR1 is SGHRS and CDR2 is YFSETQ. V lost 7 bases and J lost 5, with 18 bases in between. This CDR3 has 14 residues. DNA for the CDR3: TGCGCCAGCTCCCCCGTACGCCGGTCGGAGACCCAGTACTTC. Protein product: CASSPVRRSETQYF.

This chain links TRBV12-3 or TRBV12-4 with TRBJ2-6; D perhaps matches TRBD1 (5 bases). The CDR3 is 15 amino acids. V shed 1 base and J shed 4 bases, with 8 bases lying between them. The CDR3 DNA is TGTGCCAGCAGTTTAGACAGGATCGGGGCCAACGTCCTGACTTTC. As protein: CASSLDRIGANVLTF.

The chain joins TRBV20-1 to TRBJ1-1; D is undetermined. The CDR3 has 11 amino acids. V was cut by 5 bases and J by 1 base, with 5 bases left in between. Germline CDR1 reads DFQATT; CDR2 reads SNEGSKA (reference sequence). CDR3 region: CSAGKNTEAFF. The CDR3 DNA is TGCAGTGCTGGCAAGAACACTGAAGCTTTCTTT.

The chain employs TRBV25-1 and TRBJ2-2; 8 positions agree with TRBD2. CDR1 and CDR2 from the germline V gene are MGHDK and SYGVNS. The CDR3 is 15 amino acids. V shed 3 bases and J 3 bases; nucleotides not matched to a gene: 3. For the CDR3, the DNA is TGTGCCAGCAGTGACGGGAGGGTCGACACCGGGGAGCTGTTTTTT. This encodes CASSDGRVDTGELFF.

The chain recombines TRBV29-1 with TRBJ1-1, with no clear D. CDR3 size: 12 residues. Germline V lookup: CDR1 SQVTM, CDR2 ANQGSEA. The V and J ends lost 7 bases and 0 bases respectively, with 9 bases between them. CDR3 region: CSGRTVNTEAFF. In DNA, the CDR3 is TGCAGCGGAAGGACGGTGAACACTGAAGCTTTCTTT.

The chain is built from TRBV7-2 and TRBJ1-4; D is unresolved. This CDR3 comprises 14 residues. V lost 3 bases and J 6 bases, leaving 11 bases between the germline ends. The germline V gene encodes CDR1 SGHTA and CDR2 FQGNSA. CDR3 sequence: CASSFRLDDEKLFF. The CDR3 region has the DNA TGTGCCAGCAGCTTTCGCCTCGACGATGAAAAACTGTTTTTT.

V is TRBV28 and J is TRBJ2-5, with D maybe TRBD2 (5 bases). V lost 1 base, J lost 5 bases, and 11 bases lay in between. Germline lookup yields CDR1 MDHEN and CDR2 SYDVKM. This CDR3 spans 14 amino acids. The CDR3 DNA follows: TGTGCCAGCAGTTTATCTCCGGGGTGGGAGACCCAGTACTTC. It specifies CASSLSPGWETQYF.

The rearrangement joins TRBV7-2 to TRBJ2-3, with 8 positions matching TRBD1. Germline V gene lookup returns CDR1 SGHTA and CDR2 FQGNSA. V gave up 5 bases and J gave up 4 bases; unmatched junction bases: 5. The CDR3 has 14 residues. CDR3 region: CASSLRDRSDTQYF. CDR3 bases: TGTGCCAGCAGCCTTCGGGACAGGTCAGATACGCAGTATTTT.

The rearrangement joins TRBV14 to TRBJ2-3; D is unclear. Looked up from germline, CDR1 is SGHDN and CDR2 is FVKESK. V was cut by 3 bases and J by 3 bases, with 4 bases left in between. The CDR3 extends over 12 amino acids. The DNA of the CDR3 is TGTGCCAGCAGCCAGCGAACAGATACGCAGTATTTT. As protein: CASSQRTDTQYF.

This chain joins TRBV27 and TRBJ1-1; a weak D match, TRBD1 (6 bases). CDR1 is MNHEY and CDR2 is SMNVEV in the germline V gene (reference sequence). CDR3 length: 13 amino acids. The germline V and J ends were trimmed by 7 bases and 7 bases, with 16 bases remaining between them. Here the CDR3 reads CASKWGAAGEAFF. In DNA, the CDR3 is TGTGCCAGCAAGTGGGGGGCGGCGGGTGAAGCTTTCTTT.

This clonotype occurred a few times. The CDR3 coding sequence is TGTGCCAGCAGTTTGGCCTCCTATGGCTACACCTTC. Translated: CASSLASYGYTF. The J gene is TRBJ1-2, the V gene TRBV6-2 or TRBV6-3; the D is unclear. Looked up from germline, CDR1 is MNHEY and CDR2 is SVGEGT. The CDR3 loop spans 12 amino acids. V lost 4 bases and J 4 bases, leaving 7 bases between the germline ends.